Listed below are T cell receptor beta chains from one sample, sequenced in a study of blood T cell repertoires in COVID-19. Here immunoSEQ multiplex PCR was the method, and the copy in TCRdb shows in-frame clones only, minus some. This sample yields fewer than 250,000 clones, of which around four fifths are seen a single time; about 11% belongs to the top ten. The specimen sequenced was peripheral blood. The receptor source for this set is an elderly woman with COVID-19, enrolled during active disease. Each CDR3 is given with its conserved first and last residue. The D gene is left open where the match is weak. Some rows mark clone size as missing; the rest say once, few, many or name a class of expanded clone.

TRBV10-3,-,TRBD1,TRBJ1-1,TGTGCCATCAGTGAGTCGTCAGGGGGCAACACTGAAGCTTTCTTT,CAISESSGGNTEAFF
TRBV28,-,-,TRBJ1-3,TGTGCCAGCAACGGGGGGGCTGGAAACACCATATATTTT,CASNGGAGNTIYF
TRBV5-6,once,TRBD2,TRBJ2-5,TGTGCCAGCAGCCAGGTGGGAGCGGGGGGGCAGGAGACCCAGTACTTC,CASSQVGAGGQETQYF
TRBV24-1,-,TRBD1,TRBJ1-5,TGTGCCACCAGTGACCATTATGGGGGGACAGGGGGAGGCTTGGATCAGCCCCAGCATTTT,CATSDHYGGTGGGLDQPQHF
TRBV7-9,-,-,TRBJ2-3,TGTGCCAGCACTATTAGCGGCACAGATACGCAGTATTTT,CASTISGTDTQYF
TRBV3-1/TRBV3-2,-,TRBD2,TRBJ2-5,TGTGCCAGCAGCCAAGATCCCCCGGGGGGGTACCAAGAGACCCAGTACTTC,CASSQDPPGGYQETQYF
TRBV4-2,-,TRBD2,TRBJ2-3,TGTGCCAGCAGCCAAAGACTAGCGGGGGTCACAGATACGCAGTATTTT,CASSQRLAGVTDTQYF
TRBV19,-,TRBD1,TRBJ1-3,TGTGCCAGTAGTATGGGACAGGGGTCGTCTGGAAACACCATATATTTT,CASSMGQGSSGNTIYF
TRBV6-6,-,TRBD1,TRBJ1-1,TGTGCCAGCATCGCACAGGGGGACACTGAAGCTTTCTTT,CASIAQGDTEAFF
TRBV12-3/TRBV12-4,-,-,TRBJ2-5,TGTGCCAGCAGTTCCCCTCCCCCCGAGACCCAGTACTTC,CASSSPPPETQYF
TRBV19,-,TRBD1,TRBJ2-5,TGTGCCAGTAGGCCGGGACAGGGTGTCGAGACCCAGTACTTC,CASRPGQGVETQYF
TRBV5-6,-,-,TRBJ1-1,TGTGCCAGCAGCTTGACAGCGAACACTGAAGCTTTCTTT,CASSLTANTEAFF
TRBV20-1,-,TRBD1,TRBJ1-1,TGCAGTGCTTGGACAGGGGCTGAAGCTTTCTTT,CSAWTGAEAFF
TRBV28,-,-,TRBJ1-2,TGTGCCAGCAGCTCGTATGGCTACACCTTC,CASSSYGYTF
TRBV6-5,-,-,TRBJ1-1,TGTGCCAGCAGTCTAGGACAGACCTTGAACACTGAAGCTTTCTTT,CASSLGQTLNTEAFF
TRBV3-1/TRBV3-2,-,TRBD1,TRBJ2-3,TGTGCCAGCAGCTATGGACAGGGAACAGATACGCAGTATTTT,CASSYGQGTDTQYF
TRBV3-1/TRBV3-2,-,TRBD1,TRBJ1-3,TGTGCCAGCAGCCAACCTGGGACAGCATCTGGAAACACCATATATTTT,CASSQPGTASGNTIYF
TRBV4-2,-,TRBD1,TRBJ1-4,TGTGCCAGCAGCACAGGGGAAATCAATGAAAAACTGTTTTTT,CASSTGEINEKLFF
TRBV18,-,TRBD1,TRBJ2-4,TGTGCCAGCTCACCGGACAGGGAATCTGCGTACTTC,CASSPDRESAYF
TRBV9,-,-,TRBJ2-1,TGTGCCAGCAGCGTAGGTGGAACAGGCTCCATCAATGAGCAGTTCTTC,CASSVGGTGSINEQFF
TRBV19,-,-,TRBJ2-1,TGTGCCAGCCAGGGCTACAATGAGCAGTTCTTC,CASQGYNEQFF
TRBV5-6,few,-,TRBJ1-3,TGTGCCAGCACCAAGGACTTTTCCCCGGACACCATATATTTT,CASTKDFSPDTIYF
TRBV14,-,-,TRBJ2-4,TGTGCCAGCAGCCCCCGCGGATTGGGCAAAAACATTCAGTACTTC,CASSPRGLGKNIQYF
TRBV7-2,-,TRBD1,TRBJ2-7,TGTGCCAGCAGCCCCGGGACAGGGGCTAACGAGCAGTACTTC,CASSPGTGANEQYF
TRBV2,-,TRBD2,TRBJ2-5,TGTGCCAGCAGTGCGGCTAGCGGGCCCCAAGAGACCCAGTACTTC,CASSAASGPQETQYF
TRBV6-5,-,-,TRBJ2-1,TGTGCCAGCAGTAGCCTCGTCCCAAATGAGCAGTTCTTC,CASSSLVPNEQFF